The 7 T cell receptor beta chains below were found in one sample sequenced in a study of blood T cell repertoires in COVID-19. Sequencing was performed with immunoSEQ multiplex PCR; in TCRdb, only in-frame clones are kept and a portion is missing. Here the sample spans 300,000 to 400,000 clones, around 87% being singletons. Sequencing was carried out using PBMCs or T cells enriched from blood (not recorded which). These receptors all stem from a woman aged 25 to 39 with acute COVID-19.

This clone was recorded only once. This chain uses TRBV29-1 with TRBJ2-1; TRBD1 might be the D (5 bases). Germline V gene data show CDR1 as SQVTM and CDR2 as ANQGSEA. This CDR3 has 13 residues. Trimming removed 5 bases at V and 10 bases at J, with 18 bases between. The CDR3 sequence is CSVRVPVGPEQFF. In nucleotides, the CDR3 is TGCAGCGTTAGGGTCCCAGTGGGGCCCGAGCAGTTCTTC.

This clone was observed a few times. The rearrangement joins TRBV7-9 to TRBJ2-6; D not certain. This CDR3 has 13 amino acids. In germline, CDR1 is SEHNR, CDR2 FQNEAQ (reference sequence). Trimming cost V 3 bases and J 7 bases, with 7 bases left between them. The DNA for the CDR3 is TGTGCCAGCAGCTTCCAGGTAGCCAACGTCCTGACTTTC. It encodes CASSFQVANVLTF.

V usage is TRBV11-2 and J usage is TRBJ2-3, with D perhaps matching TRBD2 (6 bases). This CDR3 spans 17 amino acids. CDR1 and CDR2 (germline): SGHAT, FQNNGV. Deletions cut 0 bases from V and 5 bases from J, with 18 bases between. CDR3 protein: CASSLDTLAVSGDTQYF. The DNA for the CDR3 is TGTGCCAGCAGCTTAGATACACTAGCAGTTAGCGGAGATACGCAGTATTTT.

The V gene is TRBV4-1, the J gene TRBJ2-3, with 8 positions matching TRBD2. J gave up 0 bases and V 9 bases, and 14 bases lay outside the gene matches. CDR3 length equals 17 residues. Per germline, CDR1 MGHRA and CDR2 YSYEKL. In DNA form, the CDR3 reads TGCGCCAGTGCCCCCAGGGCGGGGGGAGCTAGCACAGATACGCAGTATTTT. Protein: CASAPRAGGASTDTQYF.

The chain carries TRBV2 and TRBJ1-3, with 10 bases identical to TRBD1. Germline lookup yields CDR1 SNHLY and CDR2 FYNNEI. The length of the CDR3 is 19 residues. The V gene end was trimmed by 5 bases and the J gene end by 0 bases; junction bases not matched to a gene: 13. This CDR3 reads CASSPKTGGVPYSGNTIYF. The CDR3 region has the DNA TGTGCCAGCAGTCCCAAGACAGGGGGCGTCCCCTACTCTGGAAACACCATATATTTT.

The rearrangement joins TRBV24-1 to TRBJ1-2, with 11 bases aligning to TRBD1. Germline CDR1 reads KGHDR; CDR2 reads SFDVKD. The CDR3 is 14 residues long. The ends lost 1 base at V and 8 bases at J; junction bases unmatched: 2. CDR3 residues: CATSDFGTGGGYTF. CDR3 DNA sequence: TGTGCCACCAGTGATTTCGGGACAGGGGGAGGCTACACCTTC.

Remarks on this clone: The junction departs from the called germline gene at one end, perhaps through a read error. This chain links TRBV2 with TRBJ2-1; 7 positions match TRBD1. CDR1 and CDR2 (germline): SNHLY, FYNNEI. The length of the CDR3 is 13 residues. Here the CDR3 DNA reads TGTGCCAGCAGCGAAGACAGGGAAGATGAGCAGTTCTTC. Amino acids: CASSEDREDEQFF.